The present T cell receptor (beta chain) was sequenced within a study of post-analysis software for immune sequencing data. Study background: Included courses were relapsing-remitting and secondary progressive multiple sclerosis; progressive-relapsing multiple sclerosis was also included.

Study-level results: Compared with controls, patients showed significantly lower normalized Chao1 diversity. There were five or six TRBV segments more frequent in patients than controls, and TRBV5-6, TRBV5-1 and TRBV20-1 were among them. Samples prepared in the same batch strongly co-clustered by F measure.

Tagging with unique molecular identifiers was a feature of the TCR beta cDNA libraries. One entry per CDR3 protein, called by TCRdb with MiXCR from the PCR reads. This sample yields a few hundred thousand distinct CDR3 sequences, of which about 39% are seen a single time; around 8% belongs to the top ten. Notes on this clonotype: Its antigen is still unknown.

The CDR3 loop spans 18 amino acids. The J segment lost 2 bases and the V segment lost 4 bases, leaving 15 bases of the junction unmatched. Germline lookup yields CDR1 MDHEN and CDR2 SYDVKM. The sequencing sample was made of blood. The receptor was derived from a girl under 10 years old with multiple sclerosis. V is TRBV28 and J is TRBJ2-5; 8 bases map to TRBD2. For the CDR3, the DNA is TGTGCCAGCAGTTCGCGGGAAGGTACTAAGCGGGGGCAAGAGACCCAGTACTTC. This codes for CASSSREGTKRGQETQYF. Using reference TRBV28 and TRBJ2-5 for the parts outside the CDR3, the full variable domain is DVKVTQSSRYLVKRTGEKVFLECVQDMDHENMFWYRQDPGLGLRLIYFSYDVKMKEKGDIPEGYSVSREKKERFSLILESASTNQTSMYLCASSSREGTKRGQETQYFGPGTRLLVL.